Shown below are 27 T cell receptor beta chains from a single sample sequenced in a study of radiotherapy plus CTLA-4 blockade in lung cancer. The table came from immunoSEQ multiplex PCR; TCRdb's copy has only in-frame clones and leaves some out. Of around 40,000 clones listed, around 86% are singletons. The input for sequencing was peripheral blood, taken from a patient treated with radiotherapy plus ipilimumab. These receptors originate from a human donor with non-small cell lung cancer whose response to radiotherapy plus ipilimumab could not be evaluated.

In this sample, this clone turned up a few times. The chain joins TRBV7-9 to TRBJ2-7; maybe TRBD2 (5 bases). Germline V gene sequence: CDR1 SEHNR, CDR2 FQNEAQ (reference sequence). V shed 2 bases and J shed 5 bases, with 10 bases lying between them. CDR3 length: 13 residues. Here the CDR3 reads CASSLPGSHEQYF. The CDR3, as DNA: TGTGCCAGCAGCTTACCGGGGTCCCACGAGCAGTACTTC.

The chain links TRBV6-6 to TRBJ2-7; 16 nucleotides align to TRBD2. Germline V gene lookup returns CDR1 MNHNY and CDR2 SVGAGI (reference sequence). V lost 6 bases and J lost 0; bases outside the gene matches: 2. The CDR3 is 16 amino acids. CDR3 nucleotide sequence: TGTGCCAGCAGGGGACTAGCGGGAGGGAGCTCCTACGAGCAGTACTTC. Translated: CASRGLAGGSSYEQYF.

The V call is TRBV11-2, the J call TRBJ2-3; no clear D. The germline gives CDR1 SGHAT, CDR2 FQNNGV. Trimming shortened V by 2 bases and J by 0 bases, and 9 bases separated the two germline ends. The CDR3 consists of 15 residues. The CDR3: CASSLMTASTDTQYF. Written as DNA, the CDR3 is TGTGCCAGCAGCTTAATGACTGCAAGCACAGATACGCAGTATTTT.

The V gene is TRBV11-2, the J gene TRBJ2-3; the D is unclear. The length of the CDR3 is 13 residues. Germline V CDR1 and CDR2: SGHAT, FQNNGV. V lost 5 bases, J lost 5 bases, and 11 bases lay in between. This chain's CDR3 is CASSTNLRDTQYF. In DNA, the CDR3 is TGTGCCAGCAGCACTAACCTGAGAGATACGCAGTATTTT.

This chain connects TRBV7-9 to TRBJ1-2; no reliable D call. The CDR3 contains 15 residues. The V end lost 3 bases, the J end lost 5 bases, and 16 bases lay between the germline ends. Germline CDR1 SEHNR, CDR2 FQNEAQ (reference sequence). CDR3 in amino acids: CASSFGSQRGYGYTF. CDR3 bases: TGTGCCAGCAGCTTTGGCTCCCAGCGGGGTTATGGCTACACCTTC.

The rearrangement links TRBV21-1 to TRBJ2-6; TRBD2 was called by the table and not checked on the DNA. TRBV21-1 is noted as a pseudogene. CDR3 length: 16 residues. CDR3 loop: CASSLKGDSGANVLTF. As DNA, the CDR3 is TGTGCCAGCAGCCTAAAAGGAGACTCTGGGGCCAACGTCCTGACTTTC.

This clone was detected only once. The chain combines TRBV5-1 with TRBJ1-2; D possibly corresponds to TRBD1 (6 bases). Per germline, CDR1 SGHRS and CDR2 YFSETQ. V was pared by 4 bases and J by 8 bases, with 24 bases between. CDR3 size: 16 residues. The chain's CDR3 is CASSKQIIQGAGGYTF. Written as DNA, the CDR3 is TGCGCCAGCAGCAAACAAATAATACAGGGAGCGGGAGGCTACACCTTC.

This clone was recorded only once. V gene TRBV10-2 combines with J gene TRBJ1-1; no reliable D call. The germline CDR1 and CDR2 sequences are WSHSY and SAAADI. The V gene lost 0 bases and the J gene lost 0 bases, with 11 bases spanning the gap. The CDR3 sequence is 16 residues long. The CDR3 loop is CASSESSGIMNTEAFF. CDR3 DNA sequence: TGCGCCAGCAGTGAGTCGAGCGGGATCATGAACACTGAAGCTTTCTTT.

CDR3 in DNA: TGTGCCGGAGGGGGCCCTGGTGCCTACACCTTC. Its translation: CAGGGPGAYTF. The chain recombines TRBV19 with TRBJ1-2; 7 positions match TRBD1. Germline CDR1 reads LNHDA; CDR2 reads SQIVND (reference sequence). The ends lost 11 bases at V and 10 bases at J; junction bases unmatched: 10. The CDR3 runs 11 residues. Full variable domain (outside the CDR3, taken from reference TRBV19 and TRBJ1-2): DGGITQSPKYLFRKEGQNVTLSCEQNLNHDAMYWYRQDPGQGLRLIYYSQIVNDFQKGDIAEGYSVSREKKESFPLTVTSAQKNPTAFYLCAGGGPGAYTFGSGTRLTVV.

V and J are TRBV19 and TRBJ2-1, with D tentatively TRBD2 (6 bases). Deletions cut 7 bases from V and 2 bases from J, with 21 bases between. The CDR3 spans 17 residues. Germline V gives CDR1 LNHDA, CDR2 SQIVND (reference sequence). The CDR3 protein is CASTPTSGGLAYNEQFF. For the CDR3, the DNA is TGTGCCAGTACCCCCACCTCCGGGGGTCTGGCCTACAATGAGCAGTTCTTC.

The V and J genes are TRBV7-8 and TRBJ2-7; possible D gene TRBD1, 6 bases. CDR1 and CDR2 from the germline V gene are SGHVS and FQNEAQ. There are 16 residues in the CDR3. V was clipped by 1 base and J by 4 bases, with 17 bases between them. DNA of the CDR3: TGTGCCAGCAGCTTAGTATCGGGCAGGGGCACGTACGAGCAGTACTTC. This codes for CASSLVSGRGTYEQYF.

The table lists this clone with a few counts. The rearrangement links TRBV7-9 to TRBJ2-1; the match to TRBD2 covers 10 bases. J gave up 6 bases and V 5 bases, and 7 bases lay outside the gene matches. The CDR3 is made up of 15 amino acids. CDR1 is SEHNR, CDR2 FQNEAQ, per germline (reference sequence). CDR3 loop: CASSTKGTSANEQFF. CDR3 coding DNA: TGTGCCAGCAGCACCAAAGGGACTAGCGCCAATGAGCAGTTCTTC.

This clone was found a few times. The rearrangement joins TRBV2 to TRBJ1-5; 7 bases fit TRBD1. This CDR3 comprises 15 residues. Germline V gene lookup returns CDR1 SNHLY and CDR2 FYNNEI. V dropped 4 bases and J dropped 4; count of bases not matched to a gene: 7. The CDR3 here is CASSVAGTVNQPQHF. The CDR3 bases are TGTGCCAGCAGTGTAGCCGGGACAGTTAATCAGCCCCAGCATTTT.

This rearrangement joins TRBV28 to TRBJ1-6; weak D call: TRBD1 (5 bases). The germline V gene encodes CDR1 MDHEN and CDR2 SYDVKM. The germline V and J ends were trimmed by 8 bases and 9 bases, with 11 bases remaining between them. The CDR3 spans 12 residues. CDR3 in amino acids: CASRDLGSPLHF. The CDR3 nucleotides are TGTGCCAGCCGGGACTTGGGTTCACCCCTCCACTTT.

The chain links TRBV28 to TRBJ2-2; 9 bases are a match to TRBD1. Germline assignment: CDR1 MDHEN and CDR2 SYDVKM. CDR3 length: 15 amino acids. Trimming at V came to 3 bases and at J to 6 bases, leaving 5 bases not matched to a gene. CDR3 nucleotides: TGTGCCAGCAGTTTTTTCGGGACAGGGTCCGGGGAGCTGTTTTTT. Its protein product is CASSFFGTGSGELFF.

The chain couples TRBV7-9 to TRBJ2-2; D gene uncertain. Germline-derived CDR1 and CDR2 are SEHNR and FQNEAQ (reference sequence). The CDR3 consists of 15 residues. V gave up 5 bases and J gave up 3 bases, with 13 bases separating them. CDR3 protein: CASSPSETYTGELFF. CDR3 nucleotide sequence: TGTGCCAGCAGCCCGAGCGAGACCTACACCGGGGAGCTGTTTTTT.

The chain links TRBV29-1 to TRBJ2-3; TRBD2 agrees at 8 bases. Trimming at V came to 0 bases and at J to 2 bases, leaving 4 bases not matched to a gene. This CDR3 has 15 residues. Germline loops: CDR1 SQVTM, CDR2 ANQGSEA. As DNA, the CDR3 is TGCAGCGTTGAAGAAGCGGGGGCATACACAGATACGCAGTATTTT. Translation: CSVEEAGAYTDTQYF.

This chain uses TRBV6-5 with TRBJ2-7, with D maybe TRBD2 (5 bases). Trimming stripped 6 bases from V and 5 bases from J, with 14 bases between. The V gene's germline CDR1 is MNHEY and CDR2 SVGAGI. The CDR3 totals 13 residues. This CDR3 is CASSHGGFDEQYF. CDR3 DNA: TGTGCCAGCAGCCACGGCGGGTTCGACGAGCAGTACTTC.

The V gene is TRBV11-2, the J gene TRBJ1-2; the match to TRBD1 covers 8 bases. Looked up from germline, CDR1 is SGHAT and CDR2 is FQNNGV. The CDR3 is 14 amino acids. The V gene end was trimmed by 1 base and the J gene end by 8 bases; junction bases not matched to a gene: 6. The CDR3 sequence is CASSLGQGASGYTF. In DNA, the CDR3 is TGTGCCAGCAGCTTAGGTCAGGGGGCGTCAGGCTACACCTTC.

The chain couples TRBV28 to TRBJ2-4; maybe TRBD1 (6 bases). The CDR3 sequence is 16 residues long. V gave up 6 bases and J gave up 0 bases, with 15 bases separating them. In germline, CDR1 is MDHEN, CDR2 SYDVKM. The CDR3 loop reads CASSFPRDIAKNIQYF. CDR3 coding DNA: TGTGCCAGCAGCTTTCCCCGGGACATAGCCAAAAACATTCAGTACTTC.

CDR3 protein: CASTWGVKNQPQHF. CDR3 DNA: TGTGCCAGCACCTGGGGGGTGAAGAATCAGCCCCAGCATTTT. This chain joins TRBV28 and TRBJ1-5, with D maybe TRBD1 (5 bases). V lost 7 bases, J lost 4 bases, and 14 bases lay in between. Germline values: CDR1 MDHEN, CDR2 SYDVKM. The CDR3 sequence is 14 residues long.

V gene TRBV5-1 combines with J gene TRBJ2-3; 8 bases are a match to TRBD1. This CDR3 contains 15 residues. The V segment lost 2 bases and the J segment 4 bases; nucleotides outside the gene matches: 6. Germline lookup yields CDR1 SGHRS and CDR2 YFSETQ. CDR3 nucleotide sequence: TGCGCCAGCAGCTTATCGACAGGGGTCCCAGATACGCAGTATTTT. It specifies CASSLSTGVPDTQYF.

The rearrangement joins TRBV7-9 to TRBJ2-7; D may be TRBD2 (6 bases). In germline, CDR1 is SEHNR, CDR2 FQNEAQ (reference sequence). The CDR3 extends over 15 amino acids. Trimming took off 2 bases at V and 6 bases at J, with 17 bases between the two ends. The CDR3 DNA reads as TGTGCCAGCAGCTTAAAATCTAGCGATGGGAGCGAGCAGTACTTC. The encoded protein is CASSLKSSDGSEQYF.

Here the CDR3 reads CASSPSGGAAYEQYF. DNA for the CDR3: TGTGCCAGCTCACCCTCGGGAGGGGCCGCGTACGAGCAGTACTTC. The rearrangement joins TRBV18 to TRBJ2-7; 8 nucleotides match TRBD2. Per the germline V gene, CDR1 is KGHSH and CDR2 is LQKENI. With 3 bases clipped from V and 4 bases from J, the junction kept 8 bases outside the gene matches. CDR3 size: 15 residues.

The V gene is TRBV5-1, the J gene TRBJ2-7; tentatively, D is TRBD1 (6 bases). The CDR3 length is 15 residues. Deletions cut 7 bases from V and 0 bases from J, with 17 bases between. Germline CDR1 is SGHRS and CDR2 is YFSETQ. CDR3 loop: CASSQPQGSSYEQYF. The CDR3 DNA is TGCGCCAGCTCCCAACCACAGGGCAGCTCCTACGAGCAGTACTTC. Using reference TRBV5-1 and TRBJ2-7 for the parts outside the CDR3, the full variable domain is KAGVTQTPRYLIKTRGQQVTLSCSPISGHRSVSWYQQTPGQGLQFLFEYFSETQRNKGNFPGRFSGRQFSNSRSEMNVSTLELGDSALYLCASSQPQGSSYEQYFGPGTRLTVT.

The CDR3 DNA is TGCGCCAGCAGCCAAGAAAAGGGGGGGTCGGGGGAGCTGTTTTTT. Its protein is CASSQEKGGSGELFF. The V and J genes are TRBV4-3 and TRBJ2-2; the D gene is possibly TRBD2 (7 bases). The CDR3 has 15 amino acids. In germline, CDR1 is LGHNA, CDR2 YSLEER. Trimming took off 0 bases at V and 8 bases at J, with 13 bases between the two ends.

This clone has only one observation. This chain joins TRBV6-6 and TRBJ2-2, with D unclear. The CDR3 consists of 11 residues. Trimming removed 10 bases at V and 9 bases at J, with 12 bases between. Germline values: CDR1 MNHNY, CDR2 SVGAGI (reference sequence). Here the CDR3 DNA reads TGTGCCACCCTACTTTATCGGGAGCTGTTTTTT. It encodes CATLLYRELFF.